The 11 T cell receptor beta chains below all came from one sample that was sequenced in a study of human T cells and chemical hapten exposure. Time point here: patch test 3, about 24 weeks after DPC sensitization. The treatment: therapeutic diphenylcyclopropenone sensitization with weekly scalp DPC. TCRdb re-analysed the RACE reads in MiXCR, keeping a single row per CDR3 protein. Here the sample spans fewer than 80,000 distinct CDR3 sequences, about 11% being singletons. This specimen consisted of whole blood, obtained in connection with sensitization to the hapten diphenylcyclopropenone (DPC). The receptors originated from a woman aged 30 to 39 with alopecia areata. Some clones in this sample may be carry-over from other donors' samples.

This chain joins TRBV10-3 and TRBJ1-1; D gene uncertain. V was shortened by 8 bases and J by 1 base, with 11 bases between the two germline ends. Germline CDR1 reads ENHRY; CDR2 reads SYGVKD. The length of the CDR3 is 13 residues. The CDR3 spells CAIGSKGNTEAFF. DNA for the CDR3: TGTGCCATCGGGTCCAAGGGGAACACTGAAGCTTTCTTT.

This clonotype was recorded many times. This chain joins TRBV7-6 and TRBJ1-1, with D tentatively TRBD1 (6 bases). CDR3 size: 14 residues. The germline V and J ends were trimmed by 5 bases and 1 base, with 11 bases remaining between them. The germline V gene has CDR1 SGHVS and CDR2 FNYEAQ. The CDR3 nucleotides read TGTGCCAGCAGCATCCTACAGGGGAACACTGAAGCTTTCTTT. Residues: CASSILQGNTEAFF.

This chain links TRBV5-6 with TRBJ1-5; D perhaps matches TRBD1 (5 bases). The CDR3 has 13 amino acids. V lost 4 bases and J lost 6, with 11 bases in between. The germline CDR1 and CDR2 sequences are SGHDT and YYEEEE. In DNA form, the CDR3 reads TGTGCCAGCAGCCTCAGGGCGGGTCAGCCCCAGCATTTT. The encoded protein is CASSLRAGQPQHF.

This chain uses TRBV28 with TRBJ1-5; D uncertain. Germline V gene sequence: CDR1 MDHEN, CDR2 SYDVKM. Trimming stripped 3 bases from V and 5 bases from J, with 11 bases between. The CDR3 is made up of 14 amino acids. The CDR3 loop reads CASSFGSGYQPQHF. CDR3 in DNA: TGTGCCAGCAGTTTCGGGAGTGGATATCAGCCCCAGCATTTT.

The V gene is TRBV7-2, the J gene TRBJ1-5, with TRBD1 matching over 7 bases. The junction had 4 bases not matched to a gene; V was cut back by 5 bases and J by 0 bases. Germline-derived CDR1 and CDR2 are SGHTA and FQGNSA. The CDR3 length is 15 residues. CDR3 bases: TGTGCCAGCAGCCAGGGGACAGTTAGCAATCAGCCCCAGCATTTT. Translated, it gives CASSQGTVSNQPQHF. Full variable domain (remainder filled in from reference TRBV7-2 and TRBJ1-5): GAGVSQSPSNKVTEKGKDVELRCDPISGHTALYWYRQSLGQGLEFLIYFQGNSAPDKSGLPSDRFSAERTGGSVSTLTIQRTQQEDSAVYLCASSQGTVSNQPQHFGDGTRLSIL.

In its sample, this clonotype was seen a few times. This chain connects TRBV27 to TRBJ1-2; 10 nucleotides match TRBD1. V was pared by 5 bases and J by 2 bases, with 8 bases of the junction left unmatched. Germline V gene lookup returns CDR1 MNHEY and CDR2 SMNVEV (reference sequence). The CDR3 runs 16 residues. The CDR3 loop reads CASSQGQGRLNYGYTF. CDR3 in DNA: TGTGCCAGCAGTCAGGGACAGGGGCGTTTGAACTATGGCTACACCTTC.

The J gene is TRBJ2-1, the V gene TRBV5-1, with 13 bases identical to TRBD2. This CDR3 region has 15 residues. V gave up 3 bases and J gave up 5 bases; unmatched junction bases: 2. CDR1 is SGHRS and CDR2 is YFSETQ in the germline V gene. CDR3 sequence: CASSSGLAGDNEQFF. The CDR3, as DNA: TGCGCCAGCAGCTCAGGACTAGCGGGGGACAATGAGCAGTTCTTC.

Many counts were recorded for this clonotype. This chain links TRBV6-2 or TRBV6-3 with TRBJ2-6, with 10 bases lining up with TRBD2. The germline V gene encodes CDR1 MNHEY and CDR2 SVGEGT. With V trimmed by 5 bases and J by 0 bases, 10 bases remained unmatched. The CDR3 spans 19 residues. The CDR3 DNA follows: TGTGCCAGCAGTCAATTAGTAGCGGGAGGCCTCTCTGGGGCCAACGTCCTGACTTTC. Translated: CASSQLVAGGLSGANVLTF.

The chain employs TRBV19 and TRBJ1-5, with D tentatively TRBD1 (6 bases). There are 13 residues in the CDR3. The germline V gene encodes CDR1 LNHDA and CDR2 SQIVND (reference sequence). V lost 8 bases, J lost 8 bases, and 16 bases lay in between. CDR3 loop: CASSLGALKPQHF. CDR3 nucleotides: TGTGCCAGTTCATTGGGGGCCCTTAAGCCCCAGCATTTT. The full variable domain, its missing parts supplied by reference TRBV19 and TRBJ1-5, is DGGITQSPKYLFRKEGQNVTLSCEQNLNHDAMYWYRQDPGQGLRLIYYSQIVNDFQKGDIAEGYSVSREKKESFPLTVTSAQKNPTAFYLCASSLGALKPQHFGDGTRLSIL.

This clonotype has just a few counts. The rearrangement uses TRBV20-1 and TRBJ2-1; the match to TRBD1 covers 10 bases. The length of the CDR3 is 12 residues. The V and J ends lost 8 bases and 8 bases, in that order; junction bases with no gene match: 6. Per the germline V gene, CDR1 is DFQATT and CDR2 is SNEGSKA (reference sequence). As DNA, the CDR3 is TGCAGTCTCTTAGGACAGGGGGATGAGCAGTTCTTC. This codes for CSLLGQGDEQFF.

The V call is TRBV11-1, the J call TRBJ1-2; D gene unclear. V shed 4 bases and J shed 8 bases, with 14 bases lying between them. The CDR3 consists of 13 residues. The germline V gene has CDR1 SGHAT and CDR2 FQDESV (reference sequence). This chain's CDR3 is CASSYGLTAGYTF. DNA of the CDR3: TGTGCCAGCAGCTACGGACTCACGGCCGGCTACACCTTC. Combining the CDR3 with reference TRBV11-1 and TRBJ1-2 gives the whole variable domain EAEVAQSPRYKITEKSQAVAFWCDPISGHATLYWYRQILGQGPELLVQFQDESVVDDSQLPKDRFSAERLKGVDSTLKIQPAELGDSAMYLCASSYGLTAGYTFGSGTRLTVV.